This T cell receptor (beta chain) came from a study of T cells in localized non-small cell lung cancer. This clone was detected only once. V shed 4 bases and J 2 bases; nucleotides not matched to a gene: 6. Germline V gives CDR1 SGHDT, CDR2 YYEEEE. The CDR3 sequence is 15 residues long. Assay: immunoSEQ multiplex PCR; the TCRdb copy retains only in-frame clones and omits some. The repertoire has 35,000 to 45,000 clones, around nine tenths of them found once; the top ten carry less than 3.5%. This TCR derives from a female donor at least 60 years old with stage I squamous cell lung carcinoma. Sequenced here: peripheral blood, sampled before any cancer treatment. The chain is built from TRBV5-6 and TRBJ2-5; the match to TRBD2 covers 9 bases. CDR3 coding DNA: TGTGCCAGCAGCAAATCGGGACTAGCACAAGAGACCCAGTACTTC. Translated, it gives CASSKSGLAQETQYF.